These T cell receptor beta chains were read from a single sample in a study of blood T cell repertoires in COVID-19. Sequencing used immunoSEQ multiplex PCR; TCRdb keeps in-frame clones, though not all of them. The repertoire holds more than 250,000 clones, with 87% as singletons. Sequencing used PBMCs or T cells enriched from blood (not recorded which). The receptors were sampled from a woman aged 25 to 39 who had recovered from COVID-19. Each CDR3 is given with its conserved first and last residue.

v_call cdr3_aa
TRBV5-4 CASSLAGSGANVLTF
TRBV2 CASSERTGRNRETQYF
TRBV7-2 CASSLLAGGSNEQFF
TRBV5-6 CASTLPEGRGSNGYTF
TRBV2 CASKPDSSYNSPLHF
TRBV2 CASSSRDRGTDTQYF
TRBV19 CASSQDSLNTEAFF
TRBV12-3/TRBV12-4 CASSFSSTGELFF
TRBV5-1 CASSGAGVHTGELFF
TRBV30 CAWRAVRNTIYF
TRBV5-1 CASSLADYGYTF
TRBV3-1/TRBV3-2 CASSQDRRRAEAFF
TRBV5-1 CASSPGGRGTEAFF
TRBV15 CATSPSRQDYEQYF
TRBV4-2 CASSQGDRGLGTEAFF
TRBV27 CASSLSRGGRETQYF
TRBV6-5 CASRSGRLTEAFF
TRBV28 CASSIPKGQHYGYTF
TRBV6-5 CASSYPGLAGSYEQYF
TRBV7-2 CASSFQRTLYEQYF